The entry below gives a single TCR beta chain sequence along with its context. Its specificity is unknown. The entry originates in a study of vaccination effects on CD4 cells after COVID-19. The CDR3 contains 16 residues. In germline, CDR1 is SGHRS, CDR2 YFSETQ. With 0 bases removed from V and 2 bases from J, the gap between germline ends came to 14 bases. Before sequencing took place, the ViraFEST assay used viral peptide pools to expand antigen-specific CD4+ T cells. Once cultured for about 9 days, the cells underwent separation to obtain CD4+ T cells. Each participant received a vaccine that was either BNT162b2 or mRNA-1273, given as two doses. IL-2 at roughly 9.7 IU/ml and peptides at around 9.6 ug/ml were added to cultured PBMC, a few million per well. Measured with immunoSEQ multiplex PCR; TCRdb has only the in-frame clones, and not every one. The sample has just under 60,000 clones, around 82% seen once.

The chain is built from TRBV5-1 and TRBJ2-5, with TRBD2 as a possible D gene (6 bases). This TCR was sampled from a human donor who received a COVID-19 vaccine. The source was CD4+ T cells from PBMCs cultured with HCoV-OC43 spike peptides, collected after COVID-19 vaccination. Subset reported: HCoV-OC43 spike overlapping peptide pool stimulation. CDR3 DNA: TGCGCCAGCAGCTTGGCCCCGGGACTGGTACAAGAGACCCAGTACTTC. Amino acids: CASSLAPGLVQETQYF.